Below, 8 T cell receptor beta chains from the same sample are listed, as sequenced in a study of OX40 agonist ivuxolimab in advanced cancers. Sequencing was performed with immunoSEQ multiplex PCR; in TCRdb, only in-frame clones are kept and a portion is missing. Seen here are roughly 63,000 clones, roughly four fifths observed once, and the top ten hold 3.4%. The specimen was CD4+ or CD8+ T cells sorted from blood, collected in a trial of the OX40 agonist ivuxolimab. All receptors derive from an adult with an advanced solid tumor such as melanoma, head and neck, liver or kidney cancer.

The chain couples TRBV5-6 to TRBJ1-2; D gene ambiguous. Trimming took 6 bases from V and 4 from J, leaving 10 bases between them. The CDR3 spans 12 residues. Germline CDR1 SGHDT, CDR2 YYEEEE. The CDR3 loop reads CASTADFYGYTF. CDR3 bases: TGTGCCAGCACCGCCGACTTCTATGGCTACACCTTC.

The rearrangement links TRBV28 to TRBJ2-3; 9 bases match TRBD2. Germline lookup yields CDR1 MDHEN and CDR2 SYDVKM. V trimming: 2 bases; J trimming: 5 bases; junction bases outside the gene matches: 8. The CDR3 covers 16 residues. The CDR3 DNA reads TGTGCCAGCAGTTTACTTAGCGGGGGTGGGAAAGATACGCAGTATTTT. It codes for CASSLLSGGGKDTQYF.

The chain couples TRBV6-6 to TRBJ1-1, with D uncertain. CDR1 and CDR2 (germline): MNHNY, SVGAGI (reference sequence). The CDR3 length is 16 residues. Trimming removed 0 bases from V and 0 bases from J, with 11 bases in between. The chain's CDR3 is CASSYSIRVMNTEAFF. CDR3 DNA: TGTGCCAGCAGTTACTCGATCCGGGTGATGAACACTGAAGCTTTCTTT.

This clone was detected a few times. This chain joins TRBV19 and TRBJ2-1, with 11 bases identical to TRBD1. V dropped 3 bases and J dropped 6; count of bases not matched to a gene: 4. CDR1 is LNHDA and CDR2 is SQIVND in the germline V gene (reference sequence). The CDR3 is 15 residues long. The CDR3 loop is CASSIRDRGINEQFF. For the CDR3, the DNA is TGTGCCAGTAGTATTCGGGACAGGGGGATCAATGAGCAGTTCTTC.

The chain joins TRBV4-2 to TRBJ1-4; no clear D gene. V lost 1 base, J lost 7 bases, and 13 bases lay in between. The germline CDR1 and CDR2 sequences are LGHNA and YNFKEQ. The CDR3 runs 15 residues. The CDR3 DNA is TGTGCCAGCAGCCAAGTTTCCACTCGCGGTGAAAAACTGTTTTTT. This encodes CASSQVSTRGEKLFF.

The CDR3 reads CASSWGRAGAPPIYEQYF. DNA for the CDR3: TGTGCCAGCAGTTGGGGTCGGGCAGGGGCCCCACCCATCTACGAGCAGTACTTC. This chain joins TRBV7-9 and TRBJ2-7; D is possibly TRBD1 (6 bases). In germline, CDR1 is SEHNR, CDR2 FQNEAQ (reference sequence). V was clipped by 6 bases and J by 3 bases, with 27 bases between them. This CDR3 spans 18 amino acids.

The chain has TRBV28 and TRBJ1-2; possible D gene TRBD1, 5 bases. The CDR3 covers 14 residues. The V end lost 7 bases, the J end lost 2 bases, and 14 bases lay between the germline ends. Germline CDR1 reads MDHEN; CDR2 reads SYDVKM. The CDR3 nucleotides are TGTGCCAGCACGGAGAGAGGACACAACTATGGCTACACCTTC. It yields the protein CASTERGHNYGYTF.

This chain connects TRBV9 to TRBJ1-1; D is unresolved. Trimming cost V 0 bases and J 3 bases, with 9 bases left between them. Per germline, CDR1 SGDLS and CDR2 YYNGEE. The CDR3 contains 14 residues. CDR3 DNA: TGTGCCAGCAGCGTAGGAGGTTTCGACACTGAAGCTTTCTTT. Amino acid sequence: CASSVGGFDTEAFF.